Sequencing of this TCR beta chain was carried out in a study of T-cell reconstitution after alpha-beta-depleted transplantation in children. Preparation of the TCRbeta library involved a method that used unique molecular identifiers. TCRdb recomputed calls from the PCR reads with MiXCR, one row per CDR3 protein. Of about 870,000 distinct CDR3 sequences listed, roughly 16% are singletons. This clonotype came up a few times. Trimming took off 4 bases at V and 0 bases at J, with 15 bases between the two ends. The CDR3 runs to 16 residues. In germline, CDR1 is SEHNR, CDR2 FQNEAQ (reference sequence). The starting material was PBMCs, mostly from graft donor cells, obtained 360 days after TCRalphabeta/CD19-depleted stem cell transplant. The chain couples TRBV7-9 to TRBJ2-5, with TRBD1 as a possible D gene (7 bases). This clonotype was sampled from a male patient aged 5 to 17 who had a stem cell transplant for acute lymphoblastic leukemia, so the T cells may come from the graft donor. CDR3 sequence: CASSWGGQVNQETQYF. CDR3 sequence (DNA): TGTGCCAGCAGCTGGGGAGGACAGGTCAACCAAGAGACCCAGTACTTC.